The 8 T cell receptor beta chains below were found in one sample sequenced in a study of graft-versus-host responses after intestinal transplantation. Using immunoSEQ multiplex PCR, the repertoire was profiled, and TCRdb retains in-frame clones only, with some absent. This table has tens of thousands of clones, more than 70% appearing once. These TCRs' antigens remain unknown. The source was unstimulated CD8+ T cells sorted from spleen or lymph node cells, collected before intestinal transplant. The receptors come from a human donor who received an intestinal transplant.

This rearrangement joins TRBV5-6 to TRBJ2-7; 9 positions match TRBD2. With 0 bases clipped from V and 3 bases from J, the junction kept 10 bases outside the gene matches. CDR3 size: 17 residues. The germline V gene encodes CDR1 SGHDT and CDR2 YYEEEE. The CDR3 nucleotides are TGTGCCAGCAGCTTGGAGGCCCCTAGCGGGGCGGGCTACGAGCAGTACTTC. Amino acid sequence: CASSLEAPSGAGYEQYF.

The rearrangement links TRBV7-9 to TRBJ2-7; no clear D gene. V was shortened by 1 base and J by 6 bases, with 16 bases between the two germline ends. CDR3 length equals 15 residues. Germline CDR1 is SEHNR and CDR2 is FQNEAQ (reference sequence). CDR3 amino acids: CASSLDVAGVSEQYF. The CDR3, as DNA: TGTGCCAGCAGCTTAGACGTAGCTGGAGTGAGCGAGCAGTACTTC.

The chain employs TRBV5-6 and TRBJ2-2; D might be TRBD1 (6 bases). CDR1 SGHDT and CDR2 YYEEEE come from the germline V gene. Trimming stripped 5 bases from V and 5 bases from J, with 19 bases between. The CDR3 is made up of 16 amino acids. The CDR3 reads CASRGEQGTGTGELFF. CDR3 in DNA: TGTGCCAGCAGGGGTGAACAGGGAACGGGGACCGGGGAGCTGTTTTTT.

The chain recombines TRBV5-4 with TRBJ2-4, with 9 bases identical to TRBD1. CDR1 is SGHNT, CDR2 YYREEE, per germline (reference sequence). This CDR3 has 14 amino acids. V lost 5 bases, J lost 7 bases, and 7 bases stayed unmatched. The CDR3 loop is CASSARDRENIQYF. CDR3 bases: TGTGCCAGCAGTGCCCGGGACAGGGAGAACATTCAGTACTTC. The whole variable domain, remainder taken from reference TRBV5-4 and TRBJ2-4, is ETGVTQSPTHLIKTRGQQVTLRCSSQSGHNTVSWYQQALGQGPQFIFQYYREEENGRGNFPPRFSGLQFPNYSSELNVNALELDDSALYLCASSARDRENIQYFGAGTRLSVL.

This sequence joins TRBV5-1 and TRBJ2-1, with 9 nucleotides matching TRBD2. V gave up 0 bases and J gave up 2 bases; unmatched junction bases: 3. Germline-derived CDR1 and CDR2 are SGHRS and YFSETQ. This CDR3 is built from 16 residues. The CDR3 spells CASSLEASGAYNEQFF. In DNA, the CDR3 is TGCGCCAGCAGCTTGGAGGCTAGCGGGGCCTACAATGAGCAGTTCTTC.

The chain combines TRBV5-4 with TRBJ1-2; 9 bases line up with TRBD1. The CDR3 has 15 residues. With 2 bases clipped from V and 1 base from J, the junction kept 3 bases outside the gene matches. Germline V gene lookup returns CDR1 SGHNT and CDR2 YYREEE (reference sequence). CDR3 DNA sequence: TGTGCCAGCAGCTTAGGACAGGGGAGTAACTATGGCTACACCTTC. Translation gives CASSLGQGSNYGYTF. The full variable domain, completed using reference TRBV5-4 and TRBJ1-2, is ETGVTQSPTHLIKTRGQQVTLRCSSQSGHNTVSWYQQALGQGPQFIFQYYREEENGRGNFPPRFSGLQFPNYSSELNVNALELDDSALYLCASSLGQGSNYGYTFGSGTRLTVV.

This clone was counted once. The chain recombines TRBV29-1 with TRBJ2-3; D is possibly TRBD2 (7 bases). V was clipped by 6 bases and J by 2 bases, with 18 bases between them. The CDR3 is 15 amino acids. Germline V gene lookup returns CDR1 SQVTM and CDR2 ANQGSEA. CDR3 sequence (DNA): TGCAGCGTCGGGCCGACGGGGGGCTACACAGATACGCAGTATTTT. It translates to CSVGPTGGYTDTQYF.

This rearrangement joins TRBV5-4 to TRBJ1-2; TRBD1 matches at 9 bases. The J segment lost 8 bases and the V segment lost 0 bases, leaving 14 bases of the junction unmatched. Germline-derived CDR1 and CDR2 are SGHNT and YYREEE (reference sequence). The CDR3 consists of 17 residues. The CDR3 here is CASSLALTGGAGKGYTF. DNA for the CDR3: TGTGCCAGCAGCTTGGCCCTAACAGGGGGCGCGGGTAAAGGCTACACCTTC.